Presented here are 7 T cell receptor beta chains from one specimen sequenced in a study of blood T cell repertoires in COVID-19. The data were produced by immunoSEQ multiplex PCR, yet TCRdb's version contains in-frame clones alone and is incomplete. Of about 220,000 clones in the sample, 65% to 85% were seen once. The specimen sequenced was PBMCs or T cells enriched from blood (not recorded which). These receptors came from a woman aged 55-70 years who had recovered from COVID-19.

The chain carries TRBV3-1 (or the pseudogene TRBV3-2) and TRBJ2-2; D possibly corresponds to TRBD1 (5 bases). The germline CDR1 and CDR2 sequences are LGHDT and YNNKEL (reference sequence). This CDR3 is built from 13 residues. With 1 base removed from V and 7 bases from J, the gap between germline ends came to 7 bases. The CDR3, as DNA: TGTGCCAGCAGCCAAGTCAGGGACGGGGAGCTGTTTTTT. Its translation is CASSQVRDGELFF.

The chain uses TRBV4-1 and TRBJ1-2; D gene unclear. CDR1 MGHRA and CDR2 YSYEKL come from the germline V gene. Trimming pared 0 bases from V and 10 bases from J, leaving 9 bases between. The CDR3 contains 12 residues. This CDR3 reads CASSQEAGAYTF. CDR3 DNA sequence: TGCGCCAGCAGCCAAGAGGCAGGTGCCTACACCTTC.

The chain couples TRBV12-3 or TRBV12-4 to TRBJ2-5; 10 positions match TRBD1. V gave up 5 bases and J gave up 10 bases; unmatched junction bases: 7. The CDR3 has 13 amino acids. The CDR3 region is CASSIWTGGFQYF. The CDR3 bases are TGTGCCAGCAGTATCTGGACAGGGGGGTTCCAGTACTTC.

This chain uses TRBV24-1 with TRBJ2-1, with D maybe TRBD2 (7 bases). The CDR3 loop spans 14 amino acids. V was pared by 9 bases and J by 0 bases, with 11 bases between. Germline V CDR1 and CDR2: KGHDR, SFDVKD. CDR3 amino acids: CATQRDNSYNEQFF. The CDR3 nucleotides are TGTGCCACCCAGCGGGACAACTCCTACAATGAGCAGTTCTTC.

CDR3 in DNA: TGTGCCAGCAGAACCGGGACAGGATACGAGCAGTACTTC. Translating gives CASRTGTGYEQYF. The chain employs TRBV7-9 and TRBJ2-7, with 8 nucleotides matching TRBD1. This CDR3 is built from 13 residues. The ends lost 6 bases at V and 4 bases at J; junction bases unmatched: 5. Germline V gene lookup returns CDR1 SEHNR and CDR2 FQNEAQ (reference sequence).

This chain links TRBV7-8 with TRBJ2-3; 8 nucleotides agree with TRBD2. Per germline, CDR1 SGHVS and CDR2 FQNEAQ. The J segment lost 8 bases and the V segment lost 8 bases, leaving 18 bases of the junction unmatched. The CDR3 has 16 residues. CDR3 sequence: CASASGGLLEPTTQYF. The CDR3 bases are TGTGCCAGCGCTTCGGGGGGGCTCTTGGAGCCGACTACGCAGTATTTT.

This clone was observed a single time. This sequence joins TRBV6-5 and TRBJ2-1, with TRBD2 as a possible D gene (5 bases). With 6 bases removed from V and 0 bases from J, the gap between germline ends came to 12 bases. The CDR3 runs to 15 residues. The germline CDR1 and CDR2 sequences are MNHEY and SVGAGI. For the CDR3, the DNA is TGTGCCAGCAGAAAGCGGTTAAGCTCCTACAATGAGCAGTTCTTC. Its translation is CASRKRLSSYNEQFF.